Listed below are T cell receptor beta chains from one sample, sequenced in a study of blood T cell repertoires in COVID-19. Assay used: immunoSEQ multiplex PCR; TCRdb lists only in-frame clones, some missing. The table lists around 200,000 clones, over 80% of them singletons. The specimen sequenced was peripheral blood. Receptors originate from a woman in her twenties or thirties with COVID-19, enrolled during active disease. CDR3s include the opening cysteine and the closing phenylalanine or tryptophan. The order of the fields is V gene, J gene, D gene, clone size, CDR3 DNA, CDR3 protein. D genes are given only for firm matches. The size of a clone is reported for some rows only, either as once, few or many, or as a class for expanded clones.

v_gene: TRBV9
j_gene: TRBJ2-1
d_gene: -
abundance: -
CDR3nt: TGTGCCAGCAGCGCCGGATCTGACAGGCCTTCCTACAATGAGCAGTTCTTC
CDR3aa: CASSAGSDRPSYNEQFF

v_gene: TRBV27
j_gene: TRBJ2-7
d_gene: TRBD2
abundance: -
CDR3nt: TGTGCCAGCAGTTTGTATCTCGGGGGGTCGTACGAGCAGTACTTC
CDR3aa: CASSLYLGGSYEQYF

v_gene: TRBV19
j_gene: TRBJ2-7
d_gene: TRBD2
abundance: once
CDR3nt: TGTGCCAGTAGTATAATAGCGGGAGCTTTCTACGAGCAGTACTTC
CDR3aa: CASSIIAGAFYEQYF

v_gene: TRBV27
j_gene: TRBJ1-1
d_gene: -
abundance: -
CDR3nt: TGTGCCAGCAGCCGGGTCTCCAACACTGAAGCTTTCTTT
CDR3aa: CASSRVSNTEAFF

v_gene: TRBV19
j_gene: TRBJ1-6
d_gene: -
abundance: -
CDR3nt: TGTGCCAGTTCGGACAGTTCCATCTCACCCCTCCACTTT
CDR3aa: CASSDSSISPLHF

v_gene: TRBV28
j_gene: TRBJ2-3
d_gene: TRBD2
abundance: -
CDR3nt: TGTGCCAGCAGTTGGCCGGGAGGTACGCAGTATTTT
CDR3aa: CASSWPGGTQYF

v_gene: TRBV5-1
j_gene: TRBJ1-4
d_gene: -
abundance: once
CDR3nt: TGCGCCAGCAGCTTGACGGGAAGTCGCGAAAAACTGTTTTTT
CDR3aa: CASSLTGSREKLFF

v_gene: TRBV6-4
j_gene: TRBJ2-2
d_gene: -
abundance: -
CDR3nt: TGTGCCAGCAGTGACTCGGGGGGAACCGGGGAGCTGTTTTTT
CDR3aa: CASSDSGGTGELFF

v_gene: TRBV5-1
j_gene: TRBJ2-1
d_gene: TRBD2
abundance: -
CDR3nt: TGCGCCAGCAGCTGGACTAGCGGGGTCTACAATGAGCAGTTCTTC
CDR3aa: CASSWTSGVYNEQFF

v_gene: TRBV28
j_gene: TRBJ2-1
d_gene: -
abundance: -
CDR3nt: TGTGCCAGCAGTTTAGGAGGTAGCTCCTACAATGAGCAGTTCTTC
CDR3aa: CASSLGGSSYNEQFF

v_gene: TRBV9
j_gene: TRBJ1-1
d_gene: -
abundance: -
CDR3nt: TGTGCCAGCAGCGCCTCGGGACACCTGAACACTGAAGCTTTCTTT
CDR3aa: CASSASGHLNTEAFF

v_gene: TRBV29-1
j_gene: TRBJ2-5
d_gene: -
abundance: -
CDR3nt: TGCAGCGTTGAAGGCACAGGCCTGAAAGAGACCCAGTACTTC
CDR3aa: CSVEGTGLKETQYF

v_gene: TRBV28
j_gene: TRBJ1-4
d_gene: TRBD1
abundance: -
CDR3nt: TGTGCCAGCAGTCCCCAGACAGGGAGTTTTCTTAATGAAAAACTGTTTTTT
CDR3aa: CASSPQTGSFLNEKLFF

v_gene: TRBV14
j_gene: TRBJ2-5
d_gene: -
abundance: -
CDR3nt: TGTGCCAGCAGCCAAGGGTTGCGAGAGACCCAGTACTTC
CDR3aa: CASSQGLRETQYF

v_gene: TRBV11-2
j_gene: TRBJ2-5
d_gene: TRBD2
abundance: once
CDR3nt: TGTGCCAGCAGCTTAGGTGGTAGCGGGGGGTCCCCGGGGACCCAGTACTTC
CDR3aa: CASSLGGSGGSPGTQYF

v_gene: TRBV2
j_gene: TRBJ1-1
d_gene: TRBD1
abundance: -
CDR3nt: TGTGCCAGCAGCCCACAGGGGGCGCAGTTAACTGAAGCTTTCTTT
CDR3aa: CASSPQGAQLTEAFF

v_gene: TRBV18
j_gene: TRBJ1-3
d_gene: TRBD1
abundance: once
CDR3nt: TGTGCCAGCTCGCAGGACAGGGCTGGAAACACCATATATTTT
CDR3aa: CASSQDRAGNTIYF

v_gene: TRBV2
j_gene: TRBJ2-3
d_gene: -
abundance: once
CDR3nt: TGTGCCAGCAAACCCAGGGGAGATACGCAGTATTTT
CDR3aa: CASKPRGDTQYF

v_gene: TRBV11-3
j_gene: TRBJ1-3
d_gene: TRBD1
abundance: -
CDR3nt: TGTGCCAGCAGCTTCGGACAGGGGAAGTCTGGAAACACCATATATTTT
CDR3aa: CASSFGQGKSGNTIYF

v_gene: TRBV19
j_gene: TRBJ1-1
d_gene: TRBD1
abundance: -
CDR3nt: TGTGCCAGTAGTAGGGGACAGGGAAACACTGAAGCTTTCTTT
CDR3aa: CASSRGQGNTEAFF

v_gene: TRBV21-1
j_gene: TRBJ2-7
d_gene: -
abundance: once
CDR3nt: TGTGCCAGCAGCAAAGTAGTCCCTATCTTCTACGAGCAGTACTTC
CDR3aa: CASSKVVPIFYEQYF

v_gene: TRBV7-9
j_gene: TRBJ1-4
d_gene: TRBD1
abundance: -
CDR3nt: TGTGCCAGCAGCTTTGACAGGGTAGCTAATGAAAAACTGTTTTTT
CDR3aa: CASSFDRVANEKLFF

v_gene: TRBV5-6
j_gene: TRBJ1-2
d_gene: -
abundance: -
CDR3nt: TGTGCCAGCAGCTTGGATCGAGGGCAGTTTGGCTACACCTTC
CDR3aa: CASSLDRGQFGYTF

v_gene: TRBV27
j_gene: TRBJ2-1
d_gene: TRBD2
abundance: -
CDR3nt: TGTGCCAGCAGTTACCTCAGCGGGAGGTTGGAGTTCTTC
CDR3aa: CASSYLSGRLEFF

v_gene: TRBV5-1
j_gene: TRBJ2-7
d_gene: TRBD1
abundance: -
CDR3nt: TGCGCCAGCAGCTTCGGGACAGGGGACGAGCAGTACTTC
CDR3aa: CASSFGTGDEQYF

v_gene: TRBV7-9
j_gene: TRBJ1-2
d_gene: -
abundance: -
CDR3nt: TGTGCCAGCAGCTTAGCGACAGCTCGCTATGGCTACACCTTC
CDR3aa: CASSLATARYGYTF

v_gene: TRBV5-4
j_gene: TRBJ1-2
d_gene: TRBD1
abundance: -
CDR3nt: TGTGCCAGCAGCTCCATCGCGGGACAGGGTTTGGACTATGGCTACACCTTC
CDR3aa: CASSSIAGQGLDYGYTF

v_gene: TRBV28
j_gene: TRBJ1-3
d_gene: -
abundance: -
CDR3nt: TGTGCCAGCAGTTTATCTTCTCGAAACACCATATATTTT
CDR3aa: CASSLSSRNTIYF

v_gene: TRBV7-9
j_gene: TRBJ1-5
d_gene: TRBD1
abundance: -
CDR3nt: TGTGCCAGCAGCTGGGGACAGATCAATCAGCCCCAGCATTTT
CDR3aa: CASSWGQINQPQHF

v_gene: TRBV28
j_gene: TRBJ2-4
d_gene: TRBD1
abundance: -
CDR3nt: TGTGCCAGCAGCCTCGTATCGGGACAGGGCGGTAGTCACATTCAGTACTTC
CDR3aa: CASSLVSGQGGSHIQYF

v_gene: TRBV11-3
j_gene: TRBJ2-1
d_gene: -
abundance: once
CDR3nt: TGTGCCAGCAGCTCGTCTAGTGCCCATGAGCAGTTCTTC
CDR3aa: CASSSSSAHEQFF

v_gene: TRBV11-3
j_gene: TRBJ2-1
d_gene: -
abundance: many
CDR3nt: TGTGCCAGCAGCGGAGGAGTAGGGGGCTCCTACAATGAGCAGTTCTTC
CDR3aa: CASSGGVGGSYNEQFF

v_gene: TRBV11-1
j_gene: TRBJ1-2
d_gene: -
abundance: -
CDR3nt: TGTGCCAGCAGTTTAGGAGGCTTGAGCTATGGCTACACCTTC
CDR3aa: CASSLGGLSYGYTF

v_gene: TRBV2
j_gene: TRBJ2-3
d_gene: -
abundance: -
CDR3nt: TGTGCCAGCAGTGGATCTAGCGTCACAGATACGCAGTATTTT
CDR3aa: CASSGSSVTDTQYF

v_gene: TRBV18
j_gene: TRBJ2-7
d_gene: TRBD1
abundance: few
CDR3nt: TGTGCCAGCTCACCTAGGACAGGTTCCTACGAGCAGTACTTC
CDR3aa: CASSPRTGSYEQYF

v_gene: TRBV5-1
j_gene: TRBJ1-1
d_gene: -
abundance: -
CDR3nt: TGCGCCAGCAGCTTTGACGGGGGTAACACTGAAGCTTTCTTT
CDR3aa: CASSFDGGNTEAFF

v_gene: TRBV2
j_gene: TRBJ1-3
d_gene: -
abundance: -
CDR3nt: TGTGCCAGCAGTGGGGTAGGGGTCGGCGGAAACACCATATATTTT
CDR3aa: CASSGVGVGGNTIYF

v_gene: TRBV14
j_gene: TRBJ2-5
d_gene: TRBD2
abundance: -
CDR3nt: TGTGCCAGCAGCCCCGGGACTAGCCTCCAAGAGACCCAGTACTTC
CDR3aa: CASSPGTSLQETQYF

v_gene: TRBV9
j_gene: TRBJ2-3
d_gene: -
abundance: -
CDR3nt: TGTGCCAGCAGCGTAGACATGGATACGCAGTATTTT
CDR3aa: CASSVDMDTQYF

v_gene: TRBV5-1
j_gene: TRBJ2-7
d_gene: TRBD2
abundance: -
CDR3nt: TGCGCCAGCAGCTTGGCTAGCGGGAACTCCTACGAGCAGTACTTC
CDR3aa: CASSLASGNSYEQYF

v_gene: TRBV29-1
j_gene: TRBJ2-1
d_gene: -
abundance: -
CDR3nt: TGCAGCGTCCAGGGGGGAGGTTGGAATGAGCAGTTCTTC
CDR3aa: CSVQGGGWNEQFF

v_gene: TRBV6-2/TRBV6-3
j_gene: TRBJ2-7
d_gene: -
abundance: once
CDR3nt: TGTGCCAGCAGTTTGGCCGTCAGCTCCTACGAGCAGTACTTC
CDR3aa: CASSLAVSSYEQYF

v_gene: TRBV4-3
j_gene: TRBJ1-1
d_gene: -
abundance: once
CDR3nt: TGCGCCAGCAGCCAACTCGTGAACACTGAAGCTTTCTTT
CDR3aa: CASSQLVNTEAFF

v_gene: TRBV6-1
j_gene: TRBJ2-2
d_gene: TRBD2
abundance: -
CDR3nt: TGTGCCAGCAGTGGACTAGCGGGAGGTATCACCGGGGAGCTGTTTTTT
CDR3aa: CASSGLAGGITGELFF

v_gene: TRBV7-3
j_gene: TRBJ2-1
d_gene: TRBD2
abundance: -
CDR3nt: TGTGCCAGCAGCTTAATGGGGCAGCGGGGAAACAATGAGCAGTTCTTC
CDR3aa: CASSLMGQRGNNEQFF

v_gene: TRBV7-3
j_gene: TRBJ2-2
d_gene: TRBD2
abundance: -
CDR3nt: TGTGCCAGCAGCACTATAGCGGGGGTAGAGACCGGGGAGCTGTTTTTT
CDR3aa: CASSTIAGVETGELFF

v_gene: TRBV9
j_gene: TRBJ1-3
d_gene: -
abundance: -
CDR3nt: TGTGCCAGCAGCGTAGGGCAGGGTGTTTCAAACACCATATATTTT
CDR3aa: CASSVGQGVSNTIYF

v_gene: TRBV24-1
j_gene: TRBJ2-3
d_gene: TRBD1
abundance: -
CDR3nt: TGTGCCACCAGTGATCCCGGGACCCAGGGGGCCGATACGCAGTATTTT
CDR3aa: CATSDPGTQGADTQYF

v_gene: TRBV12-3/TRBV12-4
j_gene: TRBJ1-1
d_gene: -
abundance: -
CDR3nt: TGTGCCAGCAGTTTAAGGGGAATCGCTGAAGCTTTCTTT
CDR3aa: CASSLRGIAEAFF

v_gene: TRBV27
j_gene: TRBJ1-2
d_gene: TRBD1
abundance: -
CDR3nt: TGTGCCAGCAGTTTATTAGGACAGGGGAACGGCTACACCTTC
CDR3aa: CASSLLGQGNGYTF

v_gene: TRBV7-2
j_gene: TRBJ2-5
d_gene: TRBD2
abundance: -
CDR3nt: TGTGCCAGCAGTTCCGTGGGACTAGTCCCCCAAGAGACCCAGTACTTC
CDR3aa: CASSSVGLVPQETQYF

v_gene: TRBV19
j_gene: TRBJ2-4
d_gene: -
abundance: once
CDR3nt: TGTGCCAGTAGTTCCTCTAGCTCTATTCAGTACTTC
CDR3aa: CASSSSSSIQYF

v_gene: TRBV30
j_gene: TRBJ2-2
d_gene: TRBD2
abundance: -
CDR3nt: TGTGCCTGGAGTTTCGGGGGGACCGGGGAGCTGTTTTTT
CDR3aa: CAWSFGGTGELFF

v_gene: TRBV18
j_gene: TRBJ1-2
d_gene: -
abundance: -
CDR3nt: TGTGCCAGCTCACCACAACAGGCAGATGGCTACACCTTC
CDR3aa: CASSPQQADGYTF

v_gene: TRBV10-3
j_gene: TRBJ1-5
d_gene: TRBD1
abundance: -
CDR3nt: TGTGCCATCAGTGAGTCCGGGACAGCGAATCAGCCCCAGCATTTT
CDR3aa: CAISESGTANQPQHF

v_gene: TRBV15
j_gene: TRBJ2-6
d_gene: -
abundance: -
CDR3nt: TGTGCCACCAGCTCTCCCTGGGGGGACCCGGGTTTTTCCGGGGCCAACGTCCTGACTTTC
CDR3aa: CATSSPWGDPGFSGANVLTF

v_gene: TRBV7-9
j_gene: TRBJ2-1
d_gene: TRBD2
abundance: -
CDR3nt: TGTGCCAGCAGCTTAGTGGGGGCGACTAGCGGTTATACCTACAATGAGCAGTTCTTC
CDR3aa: CASSLVGATSGYTYNEQFF

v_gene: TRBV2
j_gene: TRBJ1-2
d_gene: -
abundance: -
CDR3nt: TGTGCCAGCAGCCTCTCAGCGGGTTCCTTCGATGGCTACACCTTC
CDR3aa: CASSLSAGSFDGYTF

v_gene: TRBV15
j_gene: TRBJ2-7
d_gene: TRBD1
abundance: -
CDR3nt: TGTGCCACCAGCAGAGATTTGACAGGGACCTACGAGCAGTACTTC
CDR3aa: CATSRDLTGTYEQYF